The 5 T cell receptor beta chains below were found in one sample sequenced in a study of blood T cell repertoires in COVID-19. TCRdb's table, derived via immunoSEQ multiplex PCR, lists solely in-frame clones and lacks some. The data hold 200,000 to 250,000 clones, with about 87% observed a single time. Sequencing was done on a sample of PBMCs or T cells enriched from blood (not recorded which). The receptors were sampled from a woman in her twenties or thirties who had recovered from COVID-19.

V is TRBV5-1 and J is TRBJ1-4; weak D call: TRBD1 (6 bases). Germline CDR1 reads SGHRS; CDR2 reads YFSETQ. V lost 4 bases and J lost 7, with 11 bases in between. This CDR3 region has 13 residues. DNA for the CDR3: TGCGCCAGCAGCAGGGCAGGGGCTGAAAAACTGTTTTTT. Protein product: CASSRAGAEKLFF.

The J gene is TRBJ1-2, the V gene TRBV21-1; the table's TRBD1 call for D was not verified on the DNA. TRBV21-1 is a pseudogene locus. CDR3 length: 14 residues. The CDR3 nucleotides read TGTGCCAGCAGCAAAGGGGACAGACACTATGGCTACACCTTC. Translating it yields CASSKGDRHYGYTF.

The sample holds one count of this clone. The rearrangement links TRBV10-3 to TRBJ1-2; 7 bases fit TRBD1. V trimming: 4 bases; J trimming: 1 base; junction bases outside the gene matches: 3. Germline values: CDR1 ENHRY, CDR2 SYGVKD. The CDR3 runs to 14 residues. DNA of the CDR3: TGTGCCATCAGTGCATGGGACAGTAACTATGGCTACACCTTC. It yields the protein CAISAWDSNYGYTF.

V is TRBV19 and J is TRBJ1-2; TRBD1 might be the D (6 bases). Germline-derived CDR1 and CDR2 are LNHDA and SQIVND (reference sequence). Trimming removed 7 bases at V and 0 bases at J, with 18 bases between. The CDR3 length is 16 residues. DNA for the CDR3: TGTGCCAGTACAATCGGGGGGCGCCCCTCTAACTATGGCTACACCTTC. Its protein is CASTIGGRPSNYGYTF.

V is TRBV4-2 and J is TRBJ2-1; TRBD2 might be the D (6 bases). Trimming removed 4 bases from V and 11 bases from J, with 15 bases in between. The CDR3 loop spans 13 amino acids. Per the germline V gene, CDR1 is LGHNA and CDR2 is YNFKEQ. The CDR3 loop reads CASSPTGEGKQFF. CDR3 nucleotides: TGTGCCAGCAGCCCTACGGGAGAGGGAAAGCAGTTCTTC.